This T cell receptor beta chain was sequenced for a study of blood T cell repertoires in COVID-19. Overall study context: COVID-19 samples, acute and convalescent, were from the United States, Italy and Spain.

V trimming: 4 bases; J trimming: 0 bases; junction bases outside the gene matches: 9. CDR1 and CDR2 from the germline V gene are SEHNR and FQNEAQ (reference sequence). This CDR3 comprises 17 residues. This table comes from immunoSEQ multiplex PCR, and its TCRdb copy is limited to in-frame clones, with some not included. The sample holds over 200,000 clones; 75% to 90% are singletons and the top ten take over 3.5%. The chain joins TRBV7-9 to TRBJ2-3, with 8 nucleotides matching TRBD1. What was sequenced was PBMCs or T cells enriched from blood (not recorded which). The origin of this receptor is a woman aged 25-40 years who had been exposed to COVID-19. CDR3 sequence reads: CASSSGTGTTSTDTQYF. In DNA form, the CDR3 reads TGTGCCAGCAGCTCCGGGACAGGTACGACTAGCACAGATACGCAGTATTTT.